This T cell receptor beta chain was sequenced during a study of blood T cell repertoires in COVID-19. Some clones are missing from TCRdb's copy, which holds only in-frame ones; the method was immunoSEQ multiplex PCR. This sample has about 200,000 clones; around 90% occur once, and the top ten carry approximately 0.56%. The length of the CDR3 is 12 residues. The V end lost 3 bases, the J end lost 4 bases, and 4 bases lay between the germline ends. The V gene is TRBV12-3 or TRBV12-4, the J gene TRBJ1-3; D remains unclear. The sequencing input was peripheral blood. The sequence derives from a man over 45 with acute or convalescent COVID-19. The CDR3 loop is CASSFAGNTIYF. The CDR3 nucleotides are TGTGCCAGCAGTTTTGCGGGAAACACCATATATTTT.